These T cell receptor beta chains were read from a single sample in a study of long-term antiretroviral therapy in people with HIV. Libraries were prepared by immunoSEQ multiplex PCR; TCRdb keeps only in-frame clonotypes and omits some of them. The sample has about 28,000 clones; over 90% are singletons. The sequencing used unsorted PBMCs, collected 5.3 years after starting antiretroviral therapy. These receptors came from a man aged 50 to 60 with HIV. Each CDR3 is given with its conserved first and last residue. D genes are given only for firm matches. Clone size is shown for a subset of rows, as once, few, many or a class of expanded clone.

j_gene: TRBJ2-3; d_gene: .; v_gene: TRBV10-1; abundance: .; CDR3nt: TGCGCCAGCAGTGACCCCACAGATACGCAGTATTTT; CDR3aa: CASSDPTDTQYF
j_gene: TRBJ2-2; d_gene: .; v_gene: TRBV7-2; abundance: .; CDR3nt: TGTGCCAGCAGCTTAGCTCGGGGGGCTAACACCGGGGAGCTGTTTTTT; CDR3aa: CASSLARGANTGELFF
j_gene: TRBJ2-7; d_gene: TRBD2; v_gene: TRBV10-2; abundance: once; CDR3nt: TGCGCCAGCAGTGGGGGGGGGATGCGCGAGCAGTACTTC; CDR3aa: CASSGGGMREQYF
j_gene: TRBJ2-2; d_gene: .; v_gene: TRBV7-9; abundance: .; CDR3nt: TGTGCCAGCAGCTTCACCGGGGAGCTGTTTTTT; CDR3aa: CASSFTGELFF
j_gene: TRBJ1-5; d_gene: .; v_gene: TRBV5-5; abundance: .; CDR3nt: TGTGCCAGCAGCCGCATTGGTAGCGACAATCAGCCCCAGCATTTT; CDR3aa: CASSRIGSDNQPQHF
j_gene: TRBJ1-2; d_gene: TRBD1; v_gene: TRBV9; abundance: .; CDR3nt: TGTGCCAGCAGCGGGACAGGGCCCCCTGGGGCTAACTATGGCTACACCTTC; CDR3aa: CASSGTGPPGANYGYTF
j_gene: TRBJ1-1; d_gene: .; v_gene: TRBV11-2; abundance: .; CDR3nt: TGTGCCAGCGCGAACCCGGGAGGGGGGATGAACACTGAAGCTTTCTTT; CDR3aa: CASANPGGGMNTEAFF
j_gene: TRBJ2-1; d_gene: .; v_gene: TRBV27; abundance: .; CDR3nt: TGTGCCAGCAGTTTATACAATGAGCAGTTCTTC; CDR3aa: CASSLYNEQFF
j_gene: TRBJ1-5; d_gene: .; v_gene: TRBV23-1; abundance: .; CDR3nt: TGCGCCAGCAGTCTAATATGGGACCTGACATTCAGTCAGCCCCAGCATTTT; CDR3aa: CASSLIWDLTFSQPQHF
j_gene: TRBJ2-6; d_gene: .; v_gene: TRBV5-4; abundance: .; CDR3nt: TGTGCCAGCAGCTTTCGGCAGTCTGGGGCCAACGTCCTGACTTTC; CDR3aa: CASSFRQSGANVLTF
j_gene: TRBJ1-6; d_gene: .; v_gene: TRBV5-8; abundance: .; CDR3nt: TGTGCCAGCAGCTTGGCCGGGGTGGGCACTCTAAGCTCCTATAATTCACCCCTCCACTTT; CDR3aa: CASSLAGVGTLSSYNSPLHF
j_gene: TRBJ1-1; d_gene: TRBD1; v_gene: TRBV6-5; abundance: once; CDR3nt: TGTGCCAGCATACCCGACAGGGGAGGCACTGAAGCTTTCTTT; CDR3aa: CASIPDRGGTEAFF
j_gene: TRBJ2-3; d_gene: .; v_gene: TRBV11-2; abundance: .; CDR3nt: TGTGCCAGCAGTGTCAGGGGTGGGGATACGCAGTATTTT; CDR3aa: CASSVRGGDTQYF
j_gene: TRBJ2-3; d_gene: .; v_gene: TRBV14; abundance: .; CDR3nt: TGTGCCAGCAGCCAAGAGTTAAGTACGCAGTATTTT; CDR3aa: CASSQELSTQYF
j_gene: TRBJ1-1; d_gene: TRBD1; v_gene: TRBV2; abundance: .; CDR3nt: TGTGCCAGCAGGCACAGGGGGCAGGGGACCACTGAAGCTTTCTTT; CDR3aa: CASRHRGQGTTEAFF
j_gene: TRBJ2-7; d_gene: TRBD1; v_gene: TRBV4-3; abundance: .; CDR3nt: TGCGCCAGCAGCCAAGAAGAGGCAGGGGGCGAGGACGAGCAGTACTTC; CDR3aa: CASSQEEAGGEDEQYF
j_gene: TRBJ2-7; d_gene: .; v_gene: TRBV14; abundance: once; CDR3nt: TGTGCCAGCAGCCACGCGACAGTCTACGAGCAGTACTTC; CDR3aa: CASSHATVYEQYF
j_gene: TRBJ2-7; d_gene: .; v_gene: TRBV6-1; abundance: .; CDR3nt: TGTGCCAGCAGTGAACCACGGAGGGGAGAGTACGAGCAGTACTTC; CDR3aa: CASSEPRRGEYEQYF
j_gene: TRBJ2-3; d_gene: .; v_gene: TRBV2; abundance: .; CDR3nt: TGTGCCAGCAGTCGACTACTAGCAGATACGCAGTATTTT; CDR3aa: CASSRLLADTQYF
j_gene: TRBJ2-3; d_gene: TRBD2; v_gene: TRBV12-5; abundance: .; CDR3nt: TGTGCTAGTGGTTTGGGACTAGCGGGGATGATCGCAGATACGCAGTATTTT; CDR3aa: CASGLGLAGMIADTQYF
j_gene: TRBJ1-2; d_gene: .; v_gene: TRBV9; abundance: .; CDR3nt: TGTGCCAGCAGCGTAGGTGTCGGGGGAAGCTATGGCTACACCTTC; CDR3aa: CASSVGVGGSYGYTF
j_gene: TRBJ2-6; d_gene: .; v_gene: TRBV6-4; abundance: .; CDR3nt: TGTGCCAGCAGTGAAAGCTCTGGGGCCAACGTCCTGACTTTC; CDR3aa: CASSESSGANVLTF
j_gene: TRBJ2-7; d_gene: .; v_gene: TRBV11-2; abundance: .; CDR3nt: TGTGCCAGCAGCTTCGGAGGGGCCTACGAGCAGTACTTC; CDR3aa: CASSFGGAYEQYF
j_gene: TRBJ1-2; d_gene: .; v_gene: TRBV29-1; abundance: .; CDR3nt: TGCAGCGTTGGTACCCGCCGGGCAGGCGATGGCTACACCTTC; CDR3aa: CSVGTRRAGDGYTF
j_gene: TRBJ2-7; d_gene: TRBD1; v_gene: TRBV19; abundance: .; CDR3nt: TGTGCCAGTAGTTTCGAAGGGACAGCAGGCTACGAGCAGTACTTC; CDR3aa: CASSFEGTAGYEQYF
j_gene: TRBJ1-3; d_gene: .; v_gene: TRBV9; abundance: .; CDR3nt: TGTGCCAGCAGCCCCGGACAGTCGTCGGGGATCTCTGGAAACATCATATATTTT; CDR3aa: CASSPGQSSGISGNIIYF
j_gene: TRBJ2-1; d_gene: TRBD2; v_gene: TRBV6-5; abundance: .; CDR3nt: TGTGCCAGCACCGGGACTAGCGAGTACAATGAGCAGTTCTTC; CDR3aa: CASTGTSEYNEQFF
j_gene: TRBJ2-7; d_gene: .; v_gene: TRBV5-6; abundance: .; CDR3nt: TGTGCCAGCAGCCCCGGTGAGCGGCGCCTTAGCTCCTACGAGCAGTACTTC; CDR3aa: CASSPGERRLSSYEQYF
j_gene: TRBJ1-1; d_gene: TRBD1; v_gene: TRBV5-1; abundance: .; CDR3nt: TGCGCCAGCAGCCCGAAGGGACAGGGGCAATCGAACACTGAAGCTTTCTTT; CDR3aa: CASSPKGQGQSNTEAFF
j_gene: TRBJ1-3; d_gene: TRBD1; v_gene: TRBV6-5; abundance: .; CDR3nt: TGTGCCAGCAGCGCGACAGGGACTTCTGGAAACACCATATATTTT; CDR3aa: CASSATGTSGNTIYF
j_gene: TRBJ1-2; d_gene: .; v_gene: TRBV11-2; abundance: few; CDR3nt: TGTGCCAGCAGCCAAGAAGGGGTCGGCTACACCTTC; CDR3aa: CASSQEGVGYTF
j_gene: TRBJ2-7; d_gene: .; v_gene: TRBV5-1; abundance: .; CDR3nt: TGCGCCAGCAGCTTGGCTGGGGGCGAGCAGTACTTC; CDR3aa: CASSLAGGEQYF
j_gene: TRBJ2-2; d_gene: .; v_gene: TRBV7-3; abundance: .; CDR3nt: TGTGCCAGCAGCTTAATAGGACAAGGGGAGCTGTTTTTT; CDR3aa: CASSLIGQGELFF
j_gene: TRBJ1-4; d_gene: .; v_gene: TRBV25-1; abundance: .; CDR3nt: TGTGCCAGCGGCCCTAACCAGGCGGAAAAACTGTTTTTT; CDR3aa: CASGPNQAEKLFF
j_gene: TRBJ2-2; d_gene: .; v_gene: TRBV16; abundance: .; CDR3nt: TGTGCCAGCAGCCAAATCCCCCGGGGCGGGGAGCTGTTTTTT; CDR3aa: CASSQIPRGGELFF
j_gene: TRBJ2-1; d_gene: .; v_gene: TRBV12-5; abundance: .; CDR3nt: TGTGCTAGTGGTTTGGGACTCACCAAGGGTGAGCAGTTCTTC; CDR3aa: CASGLGLTKGEQFF
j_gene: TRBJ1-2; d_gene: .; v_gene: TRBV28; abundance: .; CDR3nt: TGTGCCAGCAGTGTGGCCGGCGGACAGAACTATGGCTACACCTTC; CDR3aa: CASSVAGGQNYGYTF
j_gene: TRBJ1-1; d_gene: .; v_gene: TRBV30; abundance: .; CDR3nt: TGTGCCTGGAGCAGAGGGGCCCTGAACACTGAAGCTTTCTTT; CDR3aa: CAWSRGALNTEAFF
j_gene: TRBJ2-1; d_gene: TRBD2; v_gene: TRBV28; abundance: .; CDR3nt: TGTGCCAGCAGTTTGGGTTTAGGGCTAGCGGGGTCTAATGAGCAGTTCTTC; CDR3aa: CASSLGLGLAGSNEQFF
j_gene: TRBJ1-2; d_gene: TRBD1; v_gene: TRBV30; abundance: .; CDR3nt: TGTGCCTGGGGGGACAGGGCTCACGGCTACACCTTC; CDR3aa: CAWGDRAHGYTF
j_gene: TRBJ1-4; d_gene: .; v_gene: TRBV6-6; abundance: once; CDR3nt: TGTGCCAGCAGTTTAGCGGTACCTAATGAAAAACTGTTTTTT; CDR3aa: CASSLAVPNEKLFF
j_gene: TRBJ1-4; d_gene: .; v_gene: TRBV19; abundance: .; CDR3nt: TGTGCCACCTCTGGGGGCGGGGAAAAACTGTTTTTT; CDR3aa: CATSGGGEKLFF
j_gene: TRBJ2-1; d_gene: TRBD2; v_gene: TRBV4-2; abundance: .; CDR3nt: TGTGCCAGCAGCCATGAAAGCGGGGGCCCGGACAATGAGCAGTTCTTC; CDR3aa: CASSHESGGPDNEQFF
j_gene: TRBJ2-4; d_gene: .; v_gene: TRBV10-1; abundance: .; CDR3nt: TGCGCCAGCAGTGAGTCGGGCAGAAACATTCAGTACTTC; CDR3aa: CASSESGRNIQYF
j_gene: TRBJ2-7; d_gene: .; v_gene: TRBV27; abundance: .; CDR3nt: TGTGCCAGCAGTTTAAGAGGGACCGCCATGATCTACGAGCAGTACTTC; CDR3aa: CASSLRGTAMIYEQYF
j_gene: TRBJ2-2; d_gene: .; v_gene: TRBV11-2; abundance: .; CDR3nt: TGTGCCAGCAGCTTAGTGTCAGGGTCTAGCGGGGAGCTGTTTTTT; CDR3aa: CASSLVSGSSGELFF
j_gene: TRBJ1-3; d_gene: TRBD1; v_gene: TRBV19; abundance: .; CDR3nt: TGTGCCAGTAATAACAGGGGGCACGCTGGAAACACCATATATTTT; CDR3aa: CASNNRGHAGNTIYF
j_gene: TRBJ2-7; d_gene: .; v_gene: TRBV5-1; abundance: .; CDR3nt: TGCGCCAGCAGCTTTGAGGGGCGACCCTACGAGCAGTACTTC; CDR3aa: CASSFEGRPYEQYF
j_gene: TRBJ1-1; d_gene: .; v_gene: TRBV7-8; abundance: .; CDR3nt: TGTGCCAGCAGCTTTGAATCCCTCACTGAAGCTTTCTTT; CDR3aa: CASSFESLTEAFF
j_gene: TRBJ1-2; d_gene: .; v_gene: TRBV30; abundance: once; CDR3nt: TGTGCCTGGAGTGTAAACCTTAACTATGGCTACACCTTC; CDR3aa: CAWSVNLNYGYTF
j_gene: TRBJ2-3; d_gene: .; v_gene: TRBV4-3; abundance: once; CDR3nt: TGCGCCAGCAGCCAATTCGACAGTACCCCTAGCACAGATACGCAGTATTTT; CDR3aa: CASSQFDSTPSTDTQYF
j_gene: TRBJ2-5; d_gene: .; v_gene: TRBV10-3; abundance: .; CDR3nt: TGTGCCATCAGTGATGGCAGGAGGGACAGTCAAGAGACCCAGTACTTC; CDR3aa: CAISDGRRDSQETQYF
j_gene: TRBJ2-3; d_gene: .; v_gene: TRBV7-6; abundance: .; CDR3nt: TGTGCCAGCAGCTATAGGGGTAGCACAGATACGCAGTATTTT; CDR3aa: CASSYRGSTDTQYF
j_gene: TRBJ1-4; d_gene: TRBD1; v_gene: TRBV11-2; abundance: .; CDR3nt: TGTGCCAGCAGCCTGGACAGGGAGGCCGAAAAACTGTTTTTT; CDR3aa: CASSLDREAEKLFF
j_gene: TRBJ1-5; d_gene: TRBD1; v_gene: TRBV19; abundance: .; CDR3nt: TGTGCCAGTAGTGAAACCGGGACAGACTATCAGCCCCAGCATTTT; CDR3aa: CASSETGTDYQPQHF
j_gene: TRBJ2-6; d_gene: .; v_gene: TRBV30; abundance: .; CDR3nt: TGTGCCTGGAGTGTAACGGGTGACTCTGGGGCCAACGTCCTGACTTTC; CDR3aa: CAWSVTGDSGANVLTF
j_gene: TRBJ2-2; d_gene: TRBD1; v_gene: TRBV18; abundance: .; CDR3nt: TGTGCCAGCTCACCACTGGGAACTGGACAGGGGCGAAACACCGGGGAGCTGTTTTTT; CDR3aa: CASSPLGTGQGRNTGELFF
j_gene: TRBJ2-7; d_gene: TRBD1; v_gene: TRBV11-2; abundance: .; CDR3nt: TGTGCCAGCAGCGTAGCCACAGGGGCCGGGGTCCAATACGAGCAGTACTTC; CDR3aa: CASSVATGAGVQYEQYF